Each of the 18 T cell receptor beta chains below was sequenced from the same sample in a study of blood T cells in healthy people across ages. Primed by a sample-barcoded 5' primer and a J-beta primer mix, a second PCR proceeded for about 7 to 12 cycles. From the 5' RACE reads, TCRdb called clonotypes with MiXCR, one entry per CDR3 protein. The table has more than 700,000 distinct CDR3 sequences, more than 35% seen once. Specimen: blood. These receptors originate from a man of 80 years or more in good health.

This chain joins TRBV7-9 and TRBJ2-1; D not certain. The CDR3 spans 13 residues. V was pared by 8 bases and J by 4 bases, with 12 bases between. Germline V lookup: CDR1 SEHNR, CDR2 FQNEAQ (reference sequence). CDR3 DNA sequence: TGTGCCAGCTTCTCGGACGGTTACAATGAGCAGTTCTTC. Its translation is CASFSDGYNEQFF. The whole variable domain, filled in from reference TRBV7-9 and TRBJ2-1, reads DTGVSQNPRHKITKRGQNVTFRCDPISEHNRLYWYRQTLGQGPEFLTYFQNEAQLEKSRLLSDRFSAERPKGSFSTLEIQRTEQGDSAMYLCASFSDGYNEQFFGPGTRLTVL.

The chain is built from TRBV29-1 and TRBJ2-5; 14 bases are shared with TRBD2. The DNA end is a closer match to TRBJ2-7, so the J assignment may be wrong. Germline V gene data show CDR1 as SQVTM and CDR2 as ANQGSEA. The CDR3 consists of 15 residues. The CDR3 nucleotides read TGCAGCGCGACCGGGACTAGCGGGAGTAGGGACGAGCAGTACTTC. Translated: CSATGTSGSRDEQYF.

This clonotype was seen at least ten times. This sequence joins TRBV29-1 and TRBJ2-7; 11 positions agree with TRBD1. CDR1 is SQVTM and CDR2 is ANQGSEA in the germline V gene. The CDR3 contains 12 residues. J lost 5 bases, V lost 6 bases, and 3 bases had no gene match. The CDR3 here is CSVGTGGDEQYF. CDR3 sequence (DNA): TGCAGCGTAGGGACAGGGGGGGACGAGCAGTACTTC.

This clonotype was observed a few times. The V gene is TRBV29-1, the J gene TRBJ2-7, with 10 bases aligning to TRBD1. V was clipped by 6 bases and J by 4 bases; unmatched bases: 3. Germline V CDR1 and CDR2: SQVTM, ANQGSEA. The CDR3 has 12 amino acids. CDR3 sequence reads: CSVDRGGYEQYF. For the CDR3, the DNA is TGCAGCGTGGACAGGGGGGGTTACGAGCAGTACTTC.

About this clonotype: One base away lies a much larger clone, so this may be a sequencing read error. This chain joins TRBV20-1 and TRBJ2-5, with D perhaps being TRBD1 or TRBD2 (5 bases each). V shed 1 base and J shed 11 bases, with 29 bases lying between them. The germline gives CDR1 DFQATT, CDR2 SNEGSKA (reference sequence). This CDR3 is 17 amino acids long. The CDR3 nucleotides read TGCAGTGCTAGAGCCGACGGGGCGGCACCCGCCCTCAATGAGCAGTACTTC. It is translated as CSARADGAAPALNEQYF.

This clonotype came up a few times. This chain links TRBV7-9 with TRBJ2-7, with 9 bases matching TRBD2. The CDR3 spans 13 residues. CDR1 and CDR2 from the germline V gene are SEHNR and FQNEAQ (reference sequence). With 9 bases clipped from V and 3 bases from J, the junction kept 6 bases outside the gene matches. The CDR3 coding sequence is TGTGCCAGTCAGCGGGAGGTTCTCTACGAGCAGTACTTC. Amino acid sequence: CASQREVLYEQYF.

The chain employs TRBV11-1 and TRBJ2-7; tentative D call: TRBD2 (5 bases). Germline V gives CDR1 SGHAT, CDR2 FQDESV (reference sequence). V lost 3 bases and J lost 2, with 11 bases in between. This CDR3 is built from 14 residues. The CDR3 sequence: CASSLYGKPYEQYF. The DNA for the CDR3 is TGTGCCAGCAGCTTGTACGGGAAGCCCTACGAGCAGTACTTC.

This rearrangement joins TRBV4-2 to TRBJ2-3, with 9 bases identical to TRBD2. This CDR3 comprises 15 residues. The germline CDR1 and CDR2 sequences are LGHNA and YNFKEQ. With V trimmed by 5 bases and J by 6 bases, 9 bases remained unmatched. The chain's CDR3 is CASSSRSGSTDTQYF. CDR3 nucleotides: TGTGCCAGCAGCTCTCGTAGCGGGAGTACCGATACGCAGTATTTT.

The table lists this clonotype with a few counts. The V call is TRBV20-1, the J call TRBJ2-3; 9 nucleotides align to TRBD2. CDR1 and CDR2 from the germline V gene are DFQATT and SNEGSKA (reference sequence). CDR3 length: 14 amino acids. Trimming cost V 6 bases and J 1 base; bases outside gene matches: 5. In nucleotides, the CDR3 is TGCAGTGCCGAGCGGGAGGTAGGCACAGATACGCAGTATTTT. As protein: CSAEREVGTDTQYF.

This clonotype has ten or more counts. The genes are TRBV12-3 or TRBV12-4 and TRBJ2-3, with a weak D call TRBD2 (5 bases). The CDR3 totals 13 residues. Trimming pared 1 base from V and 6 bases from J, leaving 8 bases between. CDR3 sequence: CASSLGGADTQYF. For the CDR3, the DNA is TGTGCCAGCAGTTTAGGGGGAGCTGATACGCAGTATTTT.

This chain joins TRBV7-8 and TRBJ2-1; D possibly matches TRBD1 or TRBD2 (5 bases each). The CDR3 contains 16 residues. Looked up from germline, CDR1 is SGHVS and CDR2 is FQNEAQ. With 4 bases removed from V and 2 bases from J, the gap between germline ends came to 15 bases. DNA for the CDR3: TGTGCCAGCAGCTCCCCCAAGGGGAGTCCCTACAATGAGCAGTTCTTC. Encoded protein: CASSSPKGSPYNEQFF.

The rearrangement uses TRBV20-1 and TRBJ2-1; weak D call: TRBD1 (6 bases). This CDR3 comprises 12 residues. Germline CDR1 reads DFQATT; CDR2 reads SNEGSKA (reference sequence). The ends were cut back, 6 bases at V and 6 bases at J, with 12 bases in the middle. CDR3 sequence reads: CSAHGQSNEQFF. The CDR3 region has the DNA TGCAGTGCCCATGGACAGTCCAATGAGCAGTTCTTC.

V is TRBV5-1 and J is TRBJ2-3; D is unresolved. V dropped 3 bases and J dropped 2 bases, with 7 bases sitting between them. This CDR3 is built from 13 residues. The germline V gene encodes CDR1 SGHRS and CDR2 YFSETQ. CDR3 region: CASSSPTTDTQYF. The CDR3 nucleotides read TGCGCCAGCAGCTCACCCACCACAGATACGCAGTATTTT.

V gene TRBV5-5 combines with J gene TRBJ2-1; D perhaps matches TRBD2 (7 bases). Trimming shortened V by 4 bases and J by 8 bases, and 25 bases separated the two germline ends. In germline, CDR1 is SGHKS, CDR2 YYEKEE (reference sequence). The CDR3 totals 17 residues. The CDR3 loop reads CASSRKPRGGAQDEQFF. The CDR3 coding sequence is TGTGCCAGCAGCCGCAAGCCCAGAGGGGGGGCTCAGGATGAGCAGTTCTTC.

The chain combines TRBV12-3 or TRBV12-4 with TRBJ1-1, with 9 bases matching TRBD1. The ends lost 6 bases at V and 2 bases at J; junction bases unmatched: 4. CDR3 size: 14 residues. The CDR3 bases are TGTGCCAGCAGGTTGACAGGGGGAAACACTGAAGCTTTCTTT. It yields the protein CASRLTGGNTEAFF.

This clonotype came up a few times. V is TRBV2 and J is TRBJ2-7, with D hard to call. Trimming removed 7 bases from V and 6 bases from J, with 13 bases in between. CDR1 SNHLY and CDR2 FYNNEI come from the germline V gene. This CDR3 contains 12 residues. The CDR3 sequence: CASTLVRSEQYF. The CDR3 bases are TGTGCCAGCACCTTGGTTCGGAGCGAGCAGTACTTC.

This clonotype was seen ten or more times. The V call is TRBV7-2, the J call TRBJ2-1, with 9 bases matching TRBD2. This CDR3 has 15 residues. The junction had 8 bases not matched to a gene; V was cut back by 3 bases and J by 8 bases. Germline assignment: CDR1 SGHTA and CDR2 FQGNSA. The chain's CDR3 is CASSLVAGEADEQFF. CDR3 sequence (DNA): TGTGCCAGCAGCTTGGTAGCGGGAGAAGCGGATGAGCAGTTCTTC. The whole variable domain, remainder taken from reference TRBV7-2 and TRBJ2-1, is GAGVSQSPSNKVTEKGKDVELRCDPISGHTALYWYRQSLGQGLEFLIYFQGNSAPDKSGLPSDRFSAERTGGSVSTLTIQRTQQEDSAVYLCASSLVAGEADEQFFGPGTRLTVL.

The CDR3 DNA is TGCGCCAGCAGCGACACTAGCAGAAAAGAGACCCAGTACTTC. Amino acids: CASSDTSRKETQYF. V is TRBV5-1 and J is TRBJ2-5; possible D gene TRBD2, 6 bases. This CDR3 has 14 amino acids. V was cut by 4 bases and J by 3 bases, with 13 bases left in between. Germline assignment: CDR1 SGHRS and CDR2 YFSETQ.